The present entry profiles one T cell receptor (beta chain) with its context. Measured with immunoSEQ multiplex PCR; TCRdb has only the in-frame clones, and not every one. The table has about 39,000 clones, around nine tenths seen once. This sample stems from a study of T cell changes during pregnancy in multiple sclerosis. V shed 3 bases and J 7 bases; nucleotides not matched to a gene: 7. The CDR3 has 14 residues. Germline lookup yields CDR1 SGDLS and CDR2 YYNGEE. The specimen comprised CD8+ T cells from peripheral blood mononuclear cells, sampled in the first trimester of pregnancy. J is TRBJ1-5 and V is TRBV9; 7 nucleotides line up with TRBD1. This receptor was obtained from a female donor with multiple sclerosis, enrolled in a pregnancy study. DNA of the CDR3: TGTGCCAGCAGCGCTACAGGGGCCCCACAGCCCCAGCATTTT. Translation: CASSATGAPQPQHF.